The clone carrying this TCR beta chain occurred a few times. As yet, its antigen is unknown. This entry is derived from a study of human T cells and chemical hapten exposure. Points from the study as a whole: Every donor had alopecia, and their immune response may therefore differ from healthy people's. After DPC sensitization, TCRs above 1 in 1000 frequency showed no change. PT1 expanded TCR numbers rose with patch test score.

This CDR3 has 15 residues. The germline gives CDR1 MDHEN, CDR2 SYDVKM. With V trimmed by 7 bases and J by 6 bases, 10 bases remained unmatched. Specified time point: patch test 2, 6 weeks after DPC sensitization. Sample treatment: therapeutic diphenylcyclopropenone sensitization with weekly scalp DPC. Attachment of unique molecular identifiers to individual cDNA molecules was performed in the library. One entry per CDR3 protein, called by TCRdb with MiXCR from the RACE reads. The sample holds 80,000 to 95,000 distinct CDR3 sequences, approximately 11% seen once. Sample: whole blood, taken in connection with sensitization to the hapten diphenylcyclopropenone (DPC). V gene TRBV28 combines with J gene TRBJ2-2; 8 bases map to TRBD1. This receptor was obtained from a man aged 40-49 years with alopecia areata. Some clones in this sample may be carry-over from other donors' samples. CDR3 coding DNA: TGTGCCAGCATCACCCCGGACAGGGCGGCCGGGGAGCTGTTTTTT. This translates into CASITPDRAAGELFF.